The 7 T cell receptor beta chains below come from one sample, sequenced in a study of blood T cell repertoires in COVID-19 (TCRdb year 2020). The library was prepared using the immunoSEQ multiplex PCR assay. Drawn from immuneACCESS, this table holds only the in-frame rearrangements with V and J called that TCRdb kept. Clones are partly lost; checked studies trace under half to an unresolved V gene and leave the rest unexplained. The sample data list 330,000 or so clones, and about 88% of these were observed just once. The ten largest clones add up to under 3% of the sample. The specimen was PBMCs or T cells enriched from blood (not recorded which). These receptors all come from a woman aged 25 to 45 who had recovered from COVID-19.

The chain joins TRBV14 to TRBJ2-7; D may be TRBD2 (5 bases). Germline loops: CDR1 SGHDN, CDR2 FVKESK. Trimming removed 1 base at V and 6 bases at J, with 13 bases between. CDR3 size: 14 residues. CDR3 DNA sequence: TGTGCCAGCAGCCAAGGGGAGTTCCTTGGCGAGCAGTACTTC. Residues: CASSQGEFLGEQYF.

The rearrangement joins TRBV19 to TRBJ2-1; 9 bases align to TRBD2. Germline lookup yields CDR1 LNHDA and CDR2 SQIVND (reference sequence). V was pared by 10 bases and J by 6 bases, with 10 bases of the junction left unmatched. CDR3 length: 14 residues. The CDR3 DNA is TGTGCCACAAACTCGGGACTAGCAAGCAATGAGCAGTTCTTC. This encodes CATNSGLASNEQFF.

The chain uses TRBV19 and TRBJ1-5; D perhaps matches TRBD1 (5 bases). V was pared by 3 bases and J by 3 bases, with 12 bases between. Germline CDR1 LNHDA, CDR2 SQIVND (reference sequence). The CDR3 spans 15 residues. Written as DNA, the CDR3 is TGTGCCAGTAGTATCGGGGGAGGGGACAATCAGCCCCAGCATTTT. Encoded protein: CASSIGGGDNQPQHF.

This clone was recorded at least ten times. This chain connects TRBV5-6 to TRBJ1-1; D not certain. CDR1 is SGHDT, CDR2 YYEEEE, per germline. Trimming shortened V by 0 bases and J by 7 bases, and 16 bases separated the two germline ends. The CDR3 is 15 amino acids. In nucleotides, the CDR3 is TGTGCCAGCAGCTTGGCCCCGGAGATTACACTTGAAGCTTTCTTT. This gives the protein CASSLAPEITLEAFF.

The table lists this clone with a few counts. CDR3 DNA: TGTGCCAGCAGCCTTACGGGGACAGGGTGGGCTACCACCGGGGAGCTGTTTTTT. Translated, it gives CASSLTGTGWATTGELFF. V usage is TRBV9 and J usage is TRBJ2-2; 9 bases map to TRBD1. The CDR3 is 18 amino acids. Germline CDR1 SGDLS, CDR2 YYNGEE. Trimming at V came to 4 bases and at J to 4 bases, leaving 14 bases not matched to a gene.

This clone was counted between two and nine times. The chain couples TRBV10-3 to TRBJ1-2, with D possibly TRBD1 on 6 matching bases. Germline V gene sequence: CDR1 ENHRY, CDR2 SYGVKD. The CDR3 consists of 15 residues. Trimming cost V 4 bases and J 1 base, with 13 bases left between them. The CDR3 region has the DNA TGTGCCATCAGTGGACAGGAATCAATTAACTATGGCTACACCTTC. As protein: CAISGQESINYGYTF.

This chain uses TRBV5-1 with TRBJ1-1; 7 nucleotides align to TRBD1. Per the germline V gene, CDR1 is SGHRS and CDR2 is YFSETQ. CDR3 length: 14 residues. Losses at the gene ends were 3 bases for V and 4 bases for J; bases not matched to a gene: 6. The CDR3 protein is CASSSLPGGTEAFF. The CDR3 DNA follows: TGCGCCAGCAGCTCCCTCCCAGGGGGCACTGAAGCTTTCTTT.